This TCR beta chain was observed in a study of cytomegalovirus exposure and HLA in healthy donors. The CDR3 sequence is 15 residues long. Deletions cut 2 bases from V and 7 bases from J, with 12 bases between. Germline lookup yields CDR1 SGHDN and CDR2 FVKESK. The study ran its PCR with 60 Vbeta and 13 Jbeta primers. Profiled with immunoSEQ multiplex PCR; TCRdb holds only in-frame clones, not every one. The profile shows 150,000 to 200,000 clones, roughly an eighth of them singletons. This chain uses TRBV14 with TRBJ1-6; the D gene is possibly TRBD1 (6 bases). Sequencing used PBMCs. The sequence derives from a man aged 50 to 59 in good health and CMV-seropositive. CDR3 sequence (DNA): TGTGCCAGCAGCCAACTACAGGGAGTAAATTCACCCCTCCACTTT. Translation: CASSQLQGVNSPLHF. Looking up the rest from reference TRBV14 and TRBJ1-6 gives the full variable domain: EAGVTQFPSHSVIEKGQTVTLRCDPISGHDNLYWYRRVMGKEIKFLLHFVKESKQDESGMPNNRFLAERTGGTYSTLKVQPAELEDSGVYFCASSQLQGVNSPLHFGNGTRLTVT.